These T cell receptor beta chains were read from a single sample in a study of cytomegalovirus exposure and HLA in healthy donors. The data were produced by immunoSEQ multiplex PCR, yet TCRdb's version contains in-frame clones alone and is incomplete. The data hold roughly 150,000 clones, with around 80% observed a single time. Sample: PBMCs. The receptors come from a man between 18 and 29 years old in good health and CMV-seronegative. CDR3s include the opening cysteine and the closing phenylalanine or tryptophan. D genes are given only for firm matches. Expanded clones get a size class; other rows say once, few or many, or leave the size out.

v_call	d_call	clone_size	j_call	cdr3_aa	cdr3_nt
TRBV4-3	TRBD2	.	TRBJ2-5	CASSQDGAGGDQETQYF	TGCGCCAGCAGCCAAGATGGGGCGGGAGGGGATCAAGAGACCCAGTACTTC
TRBV18	TRBD1	once	TRBJ2-5	CASSPPTTGIRETQYF	TGTGCCAGCTCACCACCGACGACAGGGATTAGGGAGACCCAGTACTTC
TRBV6-5	.	.	TRBJ2-3	CASSPQGFTDTQYF	TGTGCCAGCAGCCCCCAGGGTTTCACAGATACGCAGTATTTT
TRBV30	TRBD1	.	TRBJ2-3	CARGQGGPDTQYF	TGTGCCAGGGGACAGGGGGGCCCAGATACGCAGTATTTT
TRBV12-5	TRBD1	.	TRBJ1-5	CASGLVGQGGKPQHF	TGTGCTAGTGGTTTGGTTGGACAGGGAGGGAAGCCCCAGCATTTT
TRBV28	TRBD2	.	TRBJ2-3	CASSSLGSGRRRDTQYF	TGTGCCAGCAGTTCCCTCGGAAGCGGGAGGAGGAGAGATACGCAGTATTTT
TRBV7-9	.	.	TRBJ2-4	CASSFADKAKNIQYF	TGTGCCAGCAGCTTTGCGGACAAAGCCAAAAACATTCAGTACTTC
TRBV7-2	TRBD2	few	TRBJ2-7	CASSLVLAGSGYEQYF	TGTGCCAGCAGCTTAGTACTAGCGGGATCGGGTTACGAGCAGTACTTC
TRBV18	.	.	TRBJ2-1	CASSPPAQSSYNEQFF	TGTGCCAGCTCACCCCCCGCACAGAGCTCCTACAATGAGCAGTTCTTC
TRBV19	.	few	TRBJ2-1	CASSPHKGTFSYNEQFF	TGTGCCAGTAGCCCCCACAAGGGGACATTCTCCTACAATGAGCAGTTCTTC
TRBV4-3	.	.	TRBJ2-1	CASSQEGLGQFF	TGCGCCAGCAGCCAAGAGGGACTCGGGCAGTTCTTC
TRBV19	.	.	TRBJ2-6	CASSRRQRVPGANVLTF	TGTGCCAGTAGTAGAAGGCAGAGGGTCCCTGGGGCCAACGTCCTGACTTTC
TRBV4-3	TRBD1	.	TRBJ1-2	CASSRQGANYGYTF	TGCGCCAGCAGTCGTCAGGGGGCCAACTATGGCTACACCTTC
TRBV6-5	.	.	TRBJ2-7	CASSLAVGSYEQYF	TGTGCCAGCAGTTTAGCGGTCGGATCCTACGAGCAGTACTTC
TRBV7-8	.	.	TRBJ1-4	CASSLDGTPYQGEKLFF	TGTGCCAGCAGCTTAGATGGGACACCCTATCAGGGTGAAAAACTGTTTTTT
TRBV29-1	TRBD2	.	TRBJ2-2	CSGRTSGLTGELFF	TGCAGCGGCAGGACTAGCGGACTCACCGGGGAGCTGTTTTTT
TRBV7-9	.	.	TRBJ2-5	CAVRGREPKLTQYF	TGTGCCGTAAGAGGCCGGGAGCCCAAATTGACCCAGTACTTC
TRBV5-1	.	.	TRBJ1-2	CASSYRQGYTF	TGCGCCAGCAGCTACCGACAGGGCTACACCTTC
TRBV28	.	once	TRBJ2-7	CASSPPYYEQYF	TGTGCCAGCAGTCCCCCCTACTACGAGCAGTACTTC
TRBV9	TRBD1	.	TRBJ2-3	CASSGETGLGTDTQYF	TGTGCCAGCAGCGGAGAGACAGGGTTGGGCACAGATACGCAGTATTTT
TRBV28	.	.	TRBJ2-7	CASISVDNHYEQYF	TGTGCCAGCATCAGTGTGGACAATCACTACGAGCAGTACTTC
TRBV28	.	few	TRBJ1-1	CASSFLGGNTEAFF	TGTGCCAGCAGTTTCCTAGGGGGGAACACTGAAGCTTTCTTT
TRBV18	.	.	TRBJ2-1	CASSPLEGGVVNNEQFF	TGTGCCAGCTCACCACTAGAAGGGGGAGTGGTCAACAATGAGCAGTTCTTC
TRBV9	.	few	TRBJ2-2	CASSPHQAGELFF	TGTGCCAGCAGCCCCCACCAGGCCGGGGAGCTGTTTTTT
TRBV19	.	.	TRBJ2-7	CASSIAGAPYEQYF	TGTGCCAGTAGTATTGCTGGGGCCCCCTACGAGCAGTACTTC
TRBV11-2	TRBD1	.	TRBJ1-3	CASSLAGTGGAGPGNTIYF	TGTGCCAGCAGCTTAGCAGGGACAGGGGGCGCGGGGCCCGGAAACACCATATATTTT
TRBV28	.	.	TRBJ2-5	CASSLSGGDETQYF	TGTGCCAGCAGTTTATCCGGCGGGGACGAGACCCAGTACTTC
TRBV5-4	TRBD1	.	TRBJ2-3	CASSLMGQTLDTQYF	TGTGCCAGCAGCTTGATGGGACAGACTTTGGATACGCAGTATTTT
TRBV30	.	.	TRBJ2-5	CAWCIQTGSETQYF	TGTGCCTGGTGCATTCAGACGGGATCAGAGACCCAGTACTTC
TRBV5-4	.	few	TRBJ1-1	CASSAPPGSGGSSFAFF	TGTGCCAGCAGCGCCCCACCGGGCTCGGGGGGCTCCTCTTTTGCTTTCTTT
TRBV10-2	.	.	TRBJ1-2	CASSEGRVGGYTF	TGCGCCAGCAGTGAGGGGAGGGTGGGCGGCTACACCTTC
TRBV4-1	.	.	TRBJ2-4	CASSLGPLDIQYF	TGCGCCAGCAGCCTTGGCCCTCTGGACATTCAGTACTTC
TRBV7-9	.	.	TRBJ2-2	CASSPLRSANTGELFF	TGTGCCAGCAGCCCGCTGAGGAGCGCGAACACCGGGGAGCTGTTTTTT
TRBV7-6	.	.	TRBJ1-5	CASSSSTGLSNQPQHF	TGTGCCAGCAGCTCGTCGACAGGCCTTAGCAATCAGCCCCAGCATTTT
TRBV6-1	.	.	TRBJ1-1	CASSLSHQGTEAFF	TGTGCCAGCAGTCTTTCACACCAGGGCACTGAAGCTTTCTTT
TRBV25-1	TRBD1	once	TRBJ1-5	CASSELTQGDQPQHF	TGTGCCAGCAGTGAACTAACCCAGGGGGATCAGCCCCAGCATTTT
TRBV25-1	TRBD2	.	TRBJ2-3	CASSEYGTSGSSTDTQYF	TGTGCCAGCAGTGAATATGGAACTAGCGGGTCTAGCACAGATACGCAGTATTTT